This T cell receptor (beta chain) was found in a study of cytomegalovirus exposure and HLA in healthy donors. Study in general: According to later analysis, the same platform produced the approximately 130 validation and around 730 first-cohort repertoires.

The study, taken as a whole, reports: Cytomegalovirus association was listed for approximately 150 TCR beta chains.

Assay: immunoSEQ multiplex PCR; the TCRdb copy retains only in-frame clones and omits some. The profile shows tens of thousands of clones, 85% to 95% of them singletons. V gave up 5 bases and J gave up 6 bases; unmatched junction bases: 10. CDR3 length equals 15 residues. Germline-derived CDR1 and CDR2 are MDHEN and SYDVKM. An approximately 120-subject validation cohort, separate from the 666-subject first cohort, supplied the donors. A word on this clone: Its specificity is not known.

The chain carries TRBV28 and TRBJ2-1; 7 bases are a match to TRBD2. This clonotype was obtained from a woman aged 18-29 years in good health and CMV-seronegative. Input material: PBMCs. The chain's CDR3 is CASSPTAGVGNEQFF. CDR3 sequence (DNA): TGTGCCAGCAGTCCTACGGCGGGAGTAGGCAATGAGCAGTTCTTC.